The clone carrying this T cell receptor (beta chain) came up a few times. The antigen is not known. The record originates from a study of T cell responses to AZD1222 COVID-19 vaccine. Study in general: Analysis merged second doses at about 4 or about 12 weeks.

Profiled with immunoSEQ multiplex PCR; TCRdb holds only in-frame clones, not every one. Of roughly 100,000 clones in the sample, roughly nine tenths are singletons; the top ten hold roughly 5.1%. The CDR3 covers 14 residues. Trimming shortened V by 1 base and J by 3 bases, and 10 bases separated the two germline ends. Germline CDR1 and CDR2: LNHDA and SQIVND (reference sequence). Study-wide results and limits: Only a handful of people who got AZD1222 tested seropositive at baseline.

The chain carries TRBV19 and TRBJ2-7; D possibly matches TRBD1 or TRBD2 (5 bases each). This material consisted of peripheral blood, taken on day 0 of AZD1222 vaccination. This clonotype was sampled from an adult in good health. The chain's CDR3 is CASSIAPRGYEQYF. The CDR3 DNA sequence: TGTGCCAGTAGTATAGCCCCGAGGGGCTACGAGCAGTACTTC.